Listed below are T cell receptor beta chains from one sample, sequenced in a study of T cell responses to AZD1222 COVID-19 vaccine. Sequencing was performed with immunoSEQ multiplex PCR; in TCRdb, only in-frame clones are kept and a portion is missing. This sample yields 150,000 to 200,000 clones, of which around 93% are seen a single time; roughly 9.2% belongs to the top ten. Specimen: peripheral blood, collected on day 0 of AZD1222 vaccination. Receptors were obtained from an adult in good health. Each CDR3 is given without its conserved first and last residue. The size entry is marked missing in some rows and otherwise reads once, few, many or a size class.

ASSLATANSEQY TRBV5-4 12 . TRBJ2-7
ASSPRTGIYEQY TRBV27 12 . TRBJ2-7
ASSAGQGREAF TRBV5-1 11 few TRBJ1-1
ASSDSIGSYNEQF TRBV6-4 13 few TRBJ2-1
ASSPGPGTSGRAHEQY TRBV19 16 . TRBJ2-7
ASSFRGLAGSYEQY TRBV27 14 . TRBJ2-7
AWSVAGNSYEQY TRBV30 12 . TRBJ2-7
ASSSASEQF TRBV5-1 9 . TRBJ2-1
AWRTGDEKLF TRBV30 10 . TRBJ1-4
AWGARGGGQPQH TRBV30 12 . TRBJ1-5
ASSLYSYEQY TRBV28 10 . TRBJ2-7
ASSRKGPGGQPQH TRBV7-9 13 few TRBJ1-5
ASSRPTGITEAF TRBV21-1 12 once TRBJ1-1
ASSETSSYEQY TRBV5-1 11 . TRBJ2-7
ASQTELSNQPQH TRBV23-1 12 . TRBJ1-5
AISESPDGATNEKLF TRBV10-3 15 . TRBJ1-4
ASSLELGSYEQY TRBV5-1 12 few TRBJ2-7